This T cell receptor (beta chain) was profiled in a study of T cell responses to AZD1222 COVID-19 vaccine. As for the study in general: Investigators merged groups given second doses at roughly 4 or roughly 12 weeks.

Study-wide results and caveats: Spike-specific TCR breadth and depth grew following two AZD1222 doses. Donors in the cohort were predominantly white British and more often female, and clonal diversity was possibly underestimated.

Trimming took off 5 bases at V and 2 bases at J, with 16 bases between the two ends. The germline V gene encodes CDR1 SGHTA and CDR2 FQGTGA. This CDR3 is built from 16 residues. Details on this clone: Its specificity is unknown.

Some clones are missing from TCRdb's copy, which holds only in-frame ones; the method was immunoSEQ multiplex PCR. This repertoire shows more than 150,000 clones, under 95% found once; its top ten account for 0.99%. Sample: peripheral blood, taken on day 0 of AZD1222 vaccination. The sequence came from an adult in good health. The chain uses TRBV7-3 and TRBJ2-1; either TRBD1 or TRBD2 may fit D (5 bases each). The CDR3 is CASSPNGGLAYNEQFF. For the CDR3, the DNA is TGTGCCAGCAGCCCAAATGGGGGTCTCGCCTACAATGAGCAGTTCTTC.